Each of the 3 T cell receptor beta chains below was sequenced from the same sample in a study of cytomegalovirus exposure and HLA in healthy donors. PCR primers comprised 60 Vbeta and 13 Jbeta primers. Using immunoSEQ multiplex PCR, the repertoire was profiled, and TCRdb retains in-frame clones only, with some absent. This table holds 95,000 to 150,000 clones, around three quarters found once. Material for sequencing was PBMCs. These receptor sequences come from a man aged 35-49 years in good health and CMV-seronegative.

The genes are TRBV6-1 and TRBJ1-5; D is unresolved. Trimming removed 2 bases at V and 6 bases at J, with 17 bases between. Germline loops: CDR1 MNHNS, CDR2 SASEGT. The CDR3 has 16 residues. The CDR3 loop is CASSEITVLLSQPQHF. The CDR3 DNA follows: TGTGCCAGCAGTGAAATCACTGTATTGTTGAGTCAGCCCCAGCATTTT.

This chain's CDR3 is CASSYFLGGNTEAFF. Written as DNA, the CDR3 is TGTGCCAGCAGCTATTTTTTGGGAGGAAACACTGAAGCTTTCTTT. The V call is TRBV5-8, the J call TRBJ1-1; D is ambiguous. V dropped 3 bases and J dropped 2 bases, with 14 bases sitting between them. The CDR3 loop spans 15 amino acids. Germline assignment: CDR1 SGHTS and CDR2 YDEGEE.

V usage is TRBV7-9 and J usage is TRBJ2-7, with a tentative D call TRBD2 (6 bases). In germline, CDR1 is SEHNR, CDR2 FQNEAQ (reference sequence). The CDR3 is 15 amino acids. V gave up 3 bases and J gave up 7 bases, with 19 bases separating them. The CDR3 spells CASSFPRGGSGEQYF. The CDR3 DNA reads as TGTGCCAGCAGCTTCCCCCGTGGAGGGTCGGGTGAGCAGTACTTC.